This is a list of T cell receptor beta chains from one sample in a study of blood T cell repertoires in COVID-19. Repertoires were generated with immunoSEQ multiplex PCR, while TCRdb's copy carries only in-frame clones and drops some. The repertoire holds about 150,000 clones, with roughly 80% as singletons. Material for sequencing was peripheral blood. All receptors derive from a man older than 75 with acute or convalescent COVID-19. CDR3s include the opening cysteine and the closing phenylalanine or tryptophan. D genes are given only for firm matches. The listing skips clone size in some rows; elsewhere it reads once, few, many or a size class.

J,V,size,D,DNA,CDR3
TRBJ1-2,TRBV10-1,.,.,TGCGCCAGCAGTGAGTCAGGGGTGGGGGGCTACACCTTC,CASSESGVGGYTF
TRBJ1-2,TRBV21-1,.,.,TGTGCCAGTCCGGACTATGACTATGGCTACACCTTC,CASPDYDYGYTF
TRBJ2-5,TRBV2,few,TRBD2,TGTGCCAGCAGTGAACTAGCGGGGGCGTTAGAGACCCAGTACTTC,CASSELAGALETQYF
TRBJ1-1,TRBV7-3,.,TRBD1,TGTGCCAGCAGCTTTCAGGCAGGGGGCACTGAAGCTTTCTTT,CASSFQAGGTEAFF
TRBJ1-2,TRBV25-1,.,.,TGTGCCAGCAGTGAATACACGGGTCTATATGGCTACACCTTC,CASSEYTGLYGYTF
TRBJ1-2,TRBV19,.,.,TGTGCCAGTAACCCAAAGGGGAACAGAGGAAACTATGGCTACACCTTC,CASNPKGNRGNYGYTF
TRBJ1-5,TRBV5-4,.,TRBD1,TGTGCCAGCAGCTTGGGACAGGGGGAAAATCAGCCCCAGCATTTT,CASSLGQGENQPQHF
TRBJ2-2,TRBV9,.,TRBD2,TGTGCCAGCAGCGGGGGGCTAGCGGGTACCGGGGAGCTGTTTTTT,CASSGGLAGTGELFF
TRBJ1-2,TRBV12-3/TRBV12-4,.,.,TGTGCCAGCAGTTTCCCGAGAAGCTATGGCTACACCTTC,CASSFPRSYGYTF
TRBJ1-2,TRBV3-1/TRBV3-2,few,.,TGTGCCAGCAGCCAAGTAAACTATGGCTACACCTTC,CASSQVNYGYTF
TRBJ1-1,TRBV27,.,.,TGTGCCAGCAGTGCGGGTGGGATGAACACTGAAGCTTTCTTT,CASSAGGMNTEAFF
TRBJ2-2,TRBV28,.,.,TGTGCCAGCAGTTCCGAGACAGGACGCGTCGGGGAGCTGTTTTTT,CASSSETGRVGELFF
TRBJ2-7,TRBV6-5,once,TRBD1,TGTGCCAGCAGAGGGGGCGACTACGAGCAGTACTTC,CASRGGDYEQYF
TRBJ1-2,TRBV28,.,.,TGTGCCAGCAGTTTACGCAGTTATGGCTACACCTTC,CASSLRSYGYTF
TRBJ2-5,TRBV18,.,.,TGTGCCAGCTCGTTCAGGGTTGAAGAGACCCAGTACTTC,CASSFRVEETQYF
TRBJ2-7,TRBV7-2,.,.,TGTGCCAGCAGCTTAGTGGGCCAGGAATCCTACGAGCAGTACTTC,CASSLVGQESYEQYF
TRBJ2-3,TRBV5-1,.,TRBD2,TGCGCCAGCAGCTTGGGGTTTAGCGGGAGCACAGATACGCAGTATTTT,CASSLGFSGSTDTQYF
TRBJ2-2,TRBV9,.,.,TGTGCCAGCAGCCCCCATCCGGCGGGGACAGCCGGGACCGGGGAGCTGTTTTTT,CASSPHPAGTAGTGELFF
TRBJ2-7,TRBV19,few,.,TGTGCCAGTAGTATAGATGTTGTTCCGTCCTACGAGCAGTACTTC,CASSIDVVPSYEQYF
TRBJ1-4,TRBV7-2,.,.,TGTGCCAGCAGCTTAGCGCGCCCAAATGAAAAACTGTTTTTT,CASSLARPNEKLFF